This TCR beta chain was sequenced for a study of blood T cell repertoires in COVID-19. Study at large: Samples of COVID-19 (acute and convalescent) were obtained from the United States, Italy and Spain.

In the study's own analysis: For nucleated cells, counts were estimated from reference gene primer amplification. TCRdb's table, derived via immunoSEQ multiplex PCR, lists solely in-frame clones and lacks some. The DNA gave D and trimming, while V, J and clone size come from that table. This sample has around 290,000 clones, with 88% found just once. The V and J ends lost 3 bases and 7 bases respectively, with 19 bases between them. CDR1 MDHEN and CDR2 SYDVKM come from the germline V gene. The CDR3 contains 16 residues. The count of this clone is one. Individuals aged about 18 to 89 years were recruited from 20 to 25 US areas. Cohort 3 recovered donors had two negative PCRs, clearance, or symptom resolution.

Sample: PBMCs or T cells enriched from blood (not recorded which). The gene calls are TRBV28 and TRBJ1-5; no firm D call. This receptor was obtained from a woman in her thirties who had recovered from COVID-19. CDR3 sequence: CASSFVGRSRRQPQHF. For the CDR3, the DNA is TGTGCCAGCAGTTTCGTGGGGAGGAGCAGGAGACAGCCCCAGCATTTT.